The entry below gives a single T cell receptor (beta chain) sequence along with its context. This specimen comes from a study of T cell changes during pregnancy in multiple sclerosis. Only in-frame clones appear in the TCRdb table, and some are missing; sequencing was by immunoSEQ multiplex PCR. The sample shows 60,000 to 75,000 clones, under 95% of them seen only once. CDR3 length: 10 amino acids. Germline values: CDR1 GTSNPN, CDR2 SVGIG (reference sequence). The V end was cut by 1 base, the J end by 10 bases, with 5 bases between. The TCR originated in a female donor with multiple sclerosis, enrolled in a pregnancy study. The genes are TRBV30 and TRBJ2-1; D gene uncertain. Sample: CD8+ T cells from peripheral blood mononuclear cells, taken in the second trimester of pregnancy. The CDR3 sequence is CAWSEREQFF. CDR3 nucleotides: TGTGCCTGGAGTGAGAGGGAGCAGTTCTTC.